These 13 T cell receptor beta chains were sequenced from one sample in a study of CD8+ T cells in alopecia areata. Investigators isolated RNA and reverse transcribed it into cDNA to act as the sequencing template. Sequencing used immunoSEQ multiplex PCR; TCRdb keeps in-frame clones, though not all of them. This repertoire shows 100,000 to 150,000 clones, almost 50% found once; its top ten account for about 19%. Source: CD8+ T cells sorted from blood, taken at week 0. These receptors all stem from a human donor with alopecia areata.

The chain couples TRBV19 to TRBJ1-2; 8 nucleotides align to TRBD1. CDR3 length: 12 amino acids. The V gene's germline CDR1 is LNHDA and CDR2 SQIVND (reference sequence). V was clipped by 7 bases and J by 7 bases; unmatched bases: 5. As DNA, the CDR3 is TGTGCCAGTAAGACAGGGGCGATTGGCTACACCTTC. Translated, it gives CASKTGAIGYTF.

A few counts support this clone. The chain links TRBV13 to TRBJ2-5; 8 nucleotides align to TRBD2. Trimming removed 5 bases from V and 2 bases from J; junction bases left unmatched: 10. This CDR3 is built from 16 residues. CDR1 is PRHDT and CDR2 is FYEKMQ in the germline V gene (reference sequence). This chain's CDR3 is CASSPRGSGTQETQYF. In nucleotides, the CDR3 is TGTGCCAGCAGCCCCCGGGGTAGCGGGACACAAGAGACCCAGTACTTC. The complete variable domain, with remaining parts taken from reference TRBV13 and TRBJ2-5, reads AAGVIQSPRHLIKEKRETATLKCYPIPRHDTVYWYQQGPGQDPQFLISFYEKMQSDKGSIPDRFSAQQFSDYHSELNMSSLELGDSALYFCASSPRGSGTQETQYFGPGTRLLVL.

The sample holds a few counts of this clone. The J gene is TRBJ1-3, the V gene TRBV27; 8 positions match TRBD1. After removal of 5 bases from V and 3 bases from J, the junction contained 12 bases not matched to a gene. Germline V gene data show CDR1 as MNHEY and CDR2 as SMNVEV (reference sequence). This CDR3 contains 17 residues. The CDR3 DNA follows: TGTGCCAGCAGTCTAGGTTCCGGGACAGGTAGTGGAAACACCATATATTTT. This codes for CASSLGSGTGSGNTIYF.

This rearrangement joins TRBV2 to TRBJ2-7; TRBD1 might be the D (5 bases). Trimming took off 3 bases at V and 0 bases at J, with 12 bases between the two ends. This CDR3 region has 15 residues. Germline-derived CDR1 and CDR2 are SNHLY and FYNNEI. CDR3 sequence (DNA): TGTGCCAGCAGTGACAACAGGCTAAGCTCCTACGAGCAGTACTTC. Translated, it gives CASSDNRLSSYEQYF.

The rearrangement joins TRBV27 to TRBJ1-6; no reliable D call. V was cut by 2 bases and J by 11 bases, with 7 bases left in between. This CDR3 has 12 amino acids. In germline, CDR1 is MNHEY, CDR2 SMNVEV (reference sequence). The CDR3 spells CASSLGPAPLHF. CDR3 in DNA: TGTGCCAGCAGTTTAGGGCCGGCACCCCTCCACTTT.

The rearrangement joins TRBV6-5 to TRBJ2-5, with 10 bases aligning to TRBD1. Germline V lookup: CDR1 MNHEY, CDR2 SVGAGI. The CDR3 extends over 13 amino acids. The trim removed 6 bases at V and 5 bases at J, leaving 3 bases unmatched. The CDR3: CASRDRGSETQYF. The CDR3 coding sequence is TGTGCCAGCAGGGACAGGGGGAGTGAGACCCAGTACTTC.

The chain has TRBV2 and TRBJ2-7, with 8 positions matching TRBD2. Germline V gene data show CDR1 as SNHLY and CDR2 as FYNNEI. The CDR3 covers 15 residues. After removal of 4 bases from V and 2 bases from J, the junction contained 7 bases not matched to a gene. CDR3: CASSGLGLATYEQYF. Here the CDR3 DNA reads TGTGCCAGCAGTGGTTTAGGACTAGCTACCTACGAGCAGTACTTC. The full variable domain, in which reference TRBV2 and TRBJ2-7 provide the parts outside the CDR3, is EPEVTQTPSHQVTQMGQEVILRCVPISNHLYFYWYRQILGQKVEFLVSFYNNEISEKSEIFDDQFSVERPDGSNFTLKIRSTKLEDSAMYFCASSGLGLATYEQYFGPGTRLTVT.

J is TRBJ1-2 and V is TRBV4-1, with 7 positions matching TRBD1. J lost 6 bases, V lost 0 bases, and 13 bases had no gene match. Germline V gene lookup returns CDR1 MGHRA and CDR2 YSYEKL. The CDR3 contains 17 residues. CDR3 sequence reads: CASSQDEFRTGGDGYTF. The CDR3, as DNA: TGCGCCAGCAGCCAAGATGAGTTTCGGACAGGTGGTGATGGCTACACCTTC.

The rearrangement links TRBV6-5 to TRBJ2-7; 9 bases match TRBD1. The germline CDR1 and CDR2 sequences are MNHEY and SVGAGI. The ends lost 6 bases at V and 1 base at J; junction bases unmatched: 4. The CDR3 loop spans 14 amino acids. CDR3 region: CASRWTGESYEQYF. The CDR3 coding sequence is TGTGCCAGCAGATGGACAGGGGAGTCCTACGAGCAGTACTTC.

This CDR3 is CAIAGLQETQYF. In DNA form, the CDR3 reads TGTGCCATAGCGGGGCTACAAGAGACCCAGTACTTC. The chain carries TRBV6-6 and TRBJ2-5; 8 bases line up with TRBD2. V shed 10 bases, J shed 2 bases, and the junction held 3 bases outside the gene matches. CDR1 and CDR2 from the germline V gene are MNHNY and SVGAGI (reference sequence). This CDR3 has 12 residues.

The CDR3 DNA reads TGCGCCAGCAGCCAAGTTGTCTCCAGGGCAGAGACCCAGTACTTC. Its protein is CASSQVVSRAETQYF. This chain links TRBV4-1 with TRBJ2-5; D might be TRBD1 (5 bases). Germline V gives CDR1 MGHRA, CDR2 YSYEKL. This CDR3 is built from 15 residues. With 1 base removed from V and 4 bases from J, the gap between germline ends came to 13 bases.

The chain carries TRBV6-1 and TRBJ2-7, with unresolved D. Germline lookup yields CDR1 MNHNS and CDR2 SASEGT. The CDR3 extends over 14 amino acids. Trimming cost V 5 bases and J 2 bases, with 13 bases left between them. The chain's CDR3 is CASSPLSLTYEQYF. In DNA form, the CDR3 reads TGTGCCAGCAGTCCCCTAAGCCTTACCTACGAGCAGTACTTC.

The rearrangement links TRBV25-1 to TRBJ2-3, with D perhaps being TRBD1 or TRBD2 (5 bases each). The V gene's germline CDR1 is MGHDK and CDR2 SYGVNS. The V gene lost 3 bases and the J gene lost 0 bases, with 7 bases spanning the gap. The length of the CDR3 is 14 residues. CDR3 sequence reads: CASSDRDSTDTQYF. The CDR3 nucleotides read TGTGCCAGCAGTGACAGGGACAGCACAGATACGCAGTATTTT.